Sequencing of this TCR beta chain was carried out in a study of blood T cell repertoires in COVID-19. For the study at large: COVID-19 samples, acute and convalescent, were from the United States, Italy and Spain. Nucleic acid was either cDNA or gDNA, and it came from T cells, B-cell-depleted T cells, or PBMCs.

The participants were between roughly 18 and 89 years old and came from 24 US areas. The V gene's germline CDR1 is SGHTA and CDR2 FQGNSA. The CDR3 loop spans 13 amino acids. V dropped 5 bases and J dropped 3 bases, with 8 bases sitting between them. As handled by the study authors: Researchers report that nucleated cell counts were estimated from reference gene primer amplification. Sequencing was performed with immunoSEQ multiplex PCR; in TCRdb, only in-frame clones are kept and a portion is missing. V and J calls and clone size are given by that table; D and trimming were obtained from the DNA. Of some 62,000 clones in the sample, approximately 80% were seen once.

This chain joins TRBV7-2 and TRBJ1-5, with D hard to call. This TCR came from a woman aged 40-49 years with acute COVID-19. The sequenced material came from PBMCs or T cells enriched from blood (not recorded which). As DNA, the CDR3 is TGTGCCAGCAGCGGGAGCCCCAATCAGCCCCAGCATTTT. Translated: CASSGSPNQPQHF.